The sequence of this T cell receptor (beta chain) was determined in a study of T cell repertoires in cytomegalovirus infection. About the research overall: Epitope selection comprised recently identified HLA-C-restricted CMV epitopes and well-studied HLA-B-restricted CMV epitopes. Public TCR beta signatures indicated both CMV infection and matching HLA type. Study-level results: Ex vivo, HLA-C-restricted CMV-specific TCR beta clonotypes prevailed over the rest of the response. The cumulative frequency of public TCR beta families identified carriers of CMV plus the relevant HLA.

Comment on this clonotype: Its target is unknown.

A single record per CDR3 protein comes from TCRdb applying MiXCR to the reads. The data show some 50,000 distinct CDR3 sequences, about 21% seen once. The sequencing used CD8+ T cells from cultured PBMCs, collected from culture after CMV antigen stimulation. This clonotype was obtained from a human donor in good health (CMV status not recorded). Some clones in this sample may be carry-over from other donors' samples.

The CDR3 reads CASSYSGTGHNQPQHF. The CDR3 DNA sequence: TGTGCCAGCAGTTACTCTGGGACAGGCCACAATCAGCCCCAGCATTTT. The rearrangement links TRBV6-5 to TRBJ1-5, with 8 bases identical to TRBD1. Germline CDR1 MNHEY, CDR2 SVGAGI. The CDR3 extends over 16 amino acids. V was pared by 0 bases and J by 3 bases, with 4 bases of the junction left unmatched.